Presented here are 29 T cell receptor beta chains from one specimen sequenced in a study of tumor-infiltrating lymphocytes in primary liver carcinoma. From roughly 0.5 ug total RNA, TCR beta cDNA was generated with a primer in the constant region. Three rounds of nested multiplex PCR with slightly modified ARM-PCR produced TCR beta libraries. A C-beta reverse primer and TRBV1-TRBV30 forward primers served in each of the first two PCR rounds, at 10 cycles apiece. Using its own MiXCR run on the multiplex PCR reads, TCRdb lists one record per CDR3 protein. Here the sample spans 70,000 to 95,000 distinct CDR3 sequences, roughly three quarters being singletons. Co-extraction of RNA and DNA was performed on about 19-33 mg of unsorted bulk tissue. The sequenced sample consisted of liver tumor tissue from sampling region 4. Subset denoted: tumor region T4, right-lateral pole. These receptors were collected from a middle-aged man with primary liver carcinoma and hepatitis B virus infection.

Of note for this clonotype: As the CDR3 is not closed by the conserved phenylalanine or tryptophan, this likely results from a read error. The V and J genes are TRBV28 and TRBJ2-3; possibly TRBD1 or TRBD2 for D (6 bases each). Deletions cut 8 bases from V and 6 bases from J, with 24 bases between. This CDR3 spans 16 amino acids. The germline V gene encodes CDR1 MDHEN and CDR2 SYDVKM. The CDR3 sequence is CASPPSSGAFEDTQYL. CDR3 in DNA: TGTGCCAGCCCTCCTTCATCGGGGGCCTTCGAGGATACGCAGTATCTC.

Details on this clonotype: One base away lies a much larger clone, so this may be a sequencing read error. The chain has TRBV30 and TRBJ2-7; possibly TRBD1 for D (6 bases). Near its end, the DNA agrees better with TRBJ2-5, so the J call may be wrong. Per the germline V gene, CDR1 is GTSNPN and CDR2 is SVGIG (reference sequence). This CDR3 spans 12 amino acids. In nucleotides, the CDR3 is TGTGCCTGGAAACAGGGAGCGGAGACCCAGTACTTC. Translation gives CAWKQGAETQYF.

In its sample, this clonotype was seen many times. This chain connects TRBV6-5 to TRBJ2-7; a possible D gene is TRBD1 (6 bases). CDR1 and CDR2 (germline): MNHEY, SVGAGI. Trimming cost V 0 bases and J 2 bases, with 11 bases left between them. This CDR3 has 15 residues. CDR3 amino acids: CASSYSPGQTYEQYF. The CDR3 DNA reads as TGTGCCAGCAGTTACTCCCCGGGACAAACCTACGAGCAGTACTTC.

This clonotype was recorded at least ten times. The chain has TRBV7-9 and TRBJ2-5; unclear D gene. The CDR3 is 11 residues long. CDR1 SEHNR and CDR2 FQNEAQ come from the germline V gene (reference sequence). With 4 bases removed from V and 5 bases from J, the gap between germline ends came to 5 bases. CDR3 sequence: CASSSRETQYF. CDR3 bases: TGTGCCAGCAGCTCAAGGGAGACCCAGTACTTC. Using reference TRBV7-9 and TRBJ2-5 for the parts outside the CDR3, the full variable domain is DTGVSQNPRHKITKRGQNVTFRCDPISEHNRLYWYRQTLGQGPEFLTYFQNEAQLEKSRLLSDRFSAERPKGSFSTLEIQRTEQGDSAMYLCASSSRETQYFGPGTRLLVL.

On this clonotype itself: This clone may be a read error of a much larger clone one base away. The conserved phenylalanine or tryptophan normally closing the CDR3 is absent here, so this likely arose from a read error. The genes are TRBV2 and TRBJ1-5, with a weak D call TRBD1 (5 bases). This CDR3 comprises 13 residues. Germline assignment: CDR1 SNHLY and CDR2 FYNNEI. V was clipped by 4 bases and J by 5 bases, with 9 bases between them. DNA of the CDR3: TGTGCCAGCAGTGTTCAGGGTTATCAGCCCCAGCATTAT. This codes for CASSVQGYQPQHY.

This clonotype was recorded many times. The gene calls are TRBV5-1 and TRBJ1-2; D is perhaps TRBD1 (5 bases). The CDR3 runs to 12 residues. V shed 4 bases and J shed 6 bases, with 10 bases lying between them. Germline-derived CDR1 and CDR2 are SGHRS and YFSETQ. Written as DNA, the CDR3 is TGCGCCAGCAGCGTTGGAGGGGATGGCTACACCTTC. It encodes CASSVGGDGYTF.

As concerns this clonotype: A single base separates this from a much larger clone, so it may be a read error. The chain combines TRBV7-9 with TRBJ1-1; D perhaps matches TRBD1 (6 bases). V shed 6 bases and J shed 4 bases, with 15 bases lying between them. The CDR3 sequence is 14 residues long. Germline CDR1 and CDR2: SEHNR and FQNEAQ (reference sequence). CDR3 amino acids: CASSLQRGGTEAFF. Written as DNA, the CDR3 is TGTGCCAGCAGTTTACAGAGAGGGGGCACTGAAGCTTTCTTT.

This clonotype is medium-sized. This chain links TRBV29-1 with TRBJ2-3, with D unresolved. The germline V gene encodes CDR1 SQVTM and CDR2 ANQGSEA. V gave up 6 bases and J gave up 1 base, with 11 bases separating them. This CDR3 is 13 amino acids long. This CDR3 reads CSVNAVGTDTQYF. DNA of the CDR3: TGCAGCGTCAACGCGGTAGGCACAGATACGCAGTATTTT.

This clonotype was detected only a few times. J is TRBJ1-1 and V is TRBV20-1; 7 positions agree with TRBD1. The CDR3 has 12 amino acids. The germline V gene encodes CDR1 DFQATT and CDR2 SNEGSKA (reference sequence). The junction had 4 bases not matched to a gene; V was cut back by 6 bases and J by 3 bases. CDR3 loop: CSARGRDTEAFF. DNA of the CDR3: TGCAGTGCCAGGGGGAGGGACACTGAAGCTTTCTTT.

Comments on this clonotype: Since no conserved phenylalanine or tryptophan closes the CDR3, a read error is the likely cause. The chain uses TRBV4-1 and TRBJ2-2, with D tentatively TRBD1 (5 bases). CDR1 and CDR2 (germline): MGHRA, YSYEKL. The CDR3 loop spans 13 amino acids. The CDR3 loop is CTSSQGQGWELFY. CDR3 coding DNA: TGCACCAGCAGCCAAGGACAAGGCTGGGAGCTGTTTTAT.

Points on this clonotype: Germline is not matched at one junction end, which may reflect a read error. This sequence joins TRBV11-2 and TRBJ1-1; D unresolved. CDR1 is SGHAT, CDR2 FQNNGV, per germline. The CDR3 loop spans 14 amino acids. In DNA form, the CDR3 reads TGTGCCAGCAGGCCCCCGGACGCGAACACTGAAGCTTTCTTC. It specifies CASRPPDANTEAFF.

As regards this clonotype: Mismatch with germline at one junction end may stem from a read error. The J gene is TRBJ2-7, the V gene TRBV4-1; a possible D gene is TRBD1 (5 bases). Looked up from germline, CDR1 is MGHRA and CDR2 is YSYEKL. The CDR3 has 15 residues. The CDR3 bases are TGCGCCAGCGGCCAAGCTAGGACATGGGGCAACGAGCAGTACTTC. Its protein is CASGQARTWGNEQYF.

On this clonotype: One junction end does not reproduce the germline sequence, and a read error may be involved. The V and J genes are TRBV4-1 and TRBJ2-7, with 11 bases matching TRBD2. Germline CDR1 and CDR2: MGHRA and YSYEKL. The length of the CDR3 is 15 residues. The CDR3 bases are TGCGCCAGCAGCCAAGAGGGACTAGCGGCCCACGAGCATTACTTC. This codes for CASSQEGLAAHEHYF.

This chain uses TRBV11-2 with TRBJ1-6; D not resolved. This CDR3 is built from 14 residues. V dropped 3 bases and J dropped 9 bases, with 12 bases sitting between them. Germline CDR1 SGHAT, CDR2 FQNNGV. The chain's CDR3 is CASSLLSGSSPLHF. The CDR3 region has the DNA TGTGCCAGCAGCTTGCTCTCAGGAAGTTCACCCCTCCACTTT.

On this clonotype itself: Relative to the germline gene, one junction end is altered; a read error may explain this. CDR3 residues: CAGSELHGANTKAFF. The CDR3 region has the DNA TGCGCCGGCAGTGAACTACATGGGGCTAACACTAAAGCTTTCTTT. The J gene is TRBJ1-1, the V gene TRBV10-2; D is possibly TRBD1 (5 bases). The length of the CDR3 is 15 residues. CDR1 is WSHSY and CDR2 is SAAADI in the germline V gene.

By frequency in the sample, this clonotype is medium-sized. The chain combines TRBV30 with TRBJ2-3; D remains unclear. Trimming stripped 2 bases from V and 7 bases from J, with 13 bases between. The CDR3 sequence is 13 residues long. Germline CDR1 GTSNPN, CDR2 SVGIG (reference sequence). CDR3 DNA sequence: TGTGCCTGGAGTTCCCTACCCCCATATACGCAGTATTTT. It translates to CAWSSLPPYTQYF.

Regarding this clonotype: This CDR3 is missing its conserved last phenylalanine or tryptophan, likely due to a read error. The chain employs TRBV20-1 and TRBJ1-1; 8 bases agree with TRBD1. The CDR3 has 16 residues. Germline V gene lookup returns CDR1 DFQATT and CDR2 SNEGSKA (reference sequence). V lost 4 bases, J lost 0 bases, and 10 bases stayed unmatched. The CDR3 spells CSAITGTGPMNTEAFV. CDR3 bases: TGCAGTGCTATCACCGGGACAGGACCCATGAACACTGAAGCTTTCGTT.

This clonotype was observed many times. As DNA, the CDR3 is TGTGCCAGCAGTAAAGACAGGGTTCTAAATGAGCAGTTCTTC. Translating gives CASSKDRVLNEQFF. The rearrangement uses TRBV6-1 and TRBJ2-1, with 7 bases identical to TRBD1. Losses at the gene ends were 5 bases for V and 7 bases for J; bases not matched to a gene: 8. CDR1 is MNHNS, CDR2 SASEGT, per germline. This CDR3 region has 14 residues.

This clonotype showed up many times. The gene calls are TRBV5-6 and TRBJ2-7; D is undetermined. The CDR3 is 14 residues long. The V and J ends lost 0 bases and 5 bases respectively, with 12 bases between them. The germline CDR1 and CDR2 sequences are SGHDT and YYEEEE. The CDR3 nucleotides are TGTGCCAGCAGCTTGGGGCACATAAGGAACGAGCAGTACTTC. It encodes CASSLGHIRNEQYF.

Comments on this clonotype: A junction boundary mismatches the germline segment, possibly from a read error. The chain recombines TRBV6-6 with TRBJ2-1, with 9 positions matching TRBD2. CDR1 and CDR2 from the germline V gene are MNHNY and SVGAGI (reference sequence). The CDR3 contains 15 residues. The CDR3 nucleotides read TGTGCCAGCAGTTCTGCGACTAGCGGTCACAATGAGCACTTCTTC. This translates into CASSSATSGHNEHFF.

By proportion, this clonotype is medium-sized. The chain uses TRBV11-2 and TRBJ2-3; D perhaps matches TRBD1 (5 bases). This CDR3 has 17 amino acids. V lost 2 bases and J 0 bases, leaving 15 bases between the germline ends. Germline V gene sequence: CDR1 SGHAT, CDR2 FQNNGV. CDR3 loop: CASSLTLQGSSTDTQYF. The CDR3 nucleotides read TGTGCCAGCAGCTTAACGCTCCAGGGATCTAGCACAGATACGCAGTATTTT.

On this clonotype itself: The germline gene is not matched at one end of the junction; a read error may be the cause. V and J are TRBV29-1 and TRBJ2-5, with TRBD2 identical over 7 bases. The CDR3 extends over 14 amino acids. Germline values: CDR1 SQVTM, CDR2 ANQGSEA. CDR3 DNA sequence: TGCAGCGTTGAAGATCTAGCGGCCAAAGAGACCCTGTACTTC. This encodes CSVEDLAAKETLYF.

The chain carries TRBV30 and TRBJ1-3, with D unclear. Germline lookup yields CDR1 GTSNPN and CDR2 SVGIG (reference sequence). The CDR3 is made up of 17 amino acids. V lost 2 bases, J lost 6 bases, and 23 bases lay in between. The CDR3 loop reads CAWSPMTVPSSENTIYF. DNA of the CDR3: TGTGCCTGGAGTCCTATGACGGTTCCCAGCTCCGAAAACACCATATATTTT. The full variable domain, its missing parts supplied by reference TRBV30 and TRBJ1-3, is SQTIHQWPATLVQPVGSPLSLECTVEGTSNPNLYWYRQAAGRGLQLLFYSVGIGQISSEVPQNLSASRPQDRQFILSSKKLLLSDSGFYLCAWSPMTVPSSENTIYFGEGSWLTVV.

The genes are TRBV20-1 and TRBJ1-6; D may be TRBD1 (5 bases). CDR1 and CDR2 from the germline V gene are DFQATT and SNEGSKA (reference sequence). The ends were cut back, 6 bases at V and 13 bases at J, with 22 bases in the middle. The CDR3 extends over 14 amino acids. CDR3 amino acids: CSAGTGTVLSPLHF. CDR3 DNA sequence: TGCAGTGCCGGTACCGGGACGGTTTTATCTCCCCTCCACTTT.

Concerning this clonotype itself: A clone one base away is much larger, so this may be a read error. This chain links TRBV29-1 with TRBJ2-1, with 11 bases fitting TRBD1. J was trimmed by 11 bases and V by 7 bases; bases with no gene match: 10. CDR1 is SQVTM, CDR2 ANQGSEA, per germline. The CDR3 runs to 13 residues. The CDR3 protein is CSADRDRGDKQFF. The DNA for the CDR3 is TGCAGCGCGGACCGGGACAGGGGGGATAAGCAGTTCTTC.

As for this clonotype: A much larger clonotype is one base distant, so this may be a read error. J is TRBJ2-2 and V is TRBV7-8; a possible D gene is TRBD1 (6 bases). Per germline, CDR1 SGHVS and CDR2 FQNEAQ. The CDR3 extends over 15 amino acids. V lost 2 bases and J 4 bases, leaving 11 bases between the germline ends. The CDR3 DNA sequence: TGTGCCAGCAGCTTAACGGCAGGGGCCACCGGGGAGCTGTTTTTT. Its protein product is CASSLTAGATGELFF. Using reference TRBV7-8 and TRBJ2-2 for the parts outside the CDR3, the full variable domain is GAGVSQSPRYKVAKRGQDVALRCDPISGHVSLFWYQQALGQGPEFLTYFQNEAQLDKSGLPSDRFFAERPEGSVSTLKIQRTQQEDSAVYLCASSLTAGATGELFFGEGSRLTVL.

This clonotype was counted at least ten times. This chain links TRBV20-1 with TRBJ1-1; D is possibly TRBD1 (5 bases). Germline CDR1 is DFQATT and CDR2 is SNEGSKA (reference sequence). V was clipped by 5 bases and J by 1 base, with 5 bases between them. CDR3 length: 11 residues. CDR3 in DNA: TGCAGTGCTGGACAGAACACTGAAGCTTTCTTT. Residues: CSAGQNTEAFF.

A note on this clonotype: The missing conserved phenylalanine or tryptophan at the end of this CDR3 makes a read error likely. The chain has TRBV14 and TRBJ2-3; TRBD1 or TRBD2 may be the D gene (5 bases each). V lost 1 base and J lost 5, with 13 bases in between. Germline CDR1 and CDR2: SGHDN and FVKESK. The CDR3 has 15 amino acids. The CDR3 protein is CASSQAGTGRDTQYS. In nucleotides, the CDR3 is TGTGCCAGCAGCCAAGCGGGGACGGGGAGAGATACGCAGTATTCT.

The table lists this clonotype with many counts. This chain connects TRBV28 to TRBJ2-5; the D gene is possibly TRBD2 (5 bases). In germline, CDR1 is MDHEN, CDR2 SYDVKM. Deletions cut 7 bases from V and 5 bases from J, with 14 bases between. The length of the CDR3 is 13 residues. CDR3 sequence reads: CASTAPRDETQYF. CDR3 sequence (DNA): TGTGCCAGCACAGCCCCGAGGGATGAGACCCAGTACTTC. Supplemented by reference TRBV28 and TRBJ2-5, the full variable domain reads DVKVTQSSRYLVKRTGEKVFLECVQDMDHENMFWYRQDPGLGLRLIYFSYDVKMKEKGDIPEGYSVSREKKERFSLILESASTNQTSMYLCASTAPRDETQYFGPGTRLLVL.